This TCR beta chain was identified in a study of T cells expressing NK-cell markers. Study as a whole: Sorted CD3+CD56-NKG2C+, CD3+CD56+NKG2C- and CD3+CD56+NKG2C+ T cells were the source of the TCR beta repertoires. There were seven HCMV-seropositive donors and one seronegative donor among the eight sequenced. The study, taken as a whole, reports: Whether expanded NKG2C-expressing T cell clones recognize HCMV is unknown.

Per germline, CDR1 SGHRS and CDR2 YFSETQ. The CDR3 is 14 residues long. Of note for this clonotype: Its antigen is still unknown.

The authors made TCR beta cDNA libraries by 5'RACE template switching. This switching added a universal primer site and UMIs. TCRdb processed the 5' RACE reads again and assigns one entry to each CDR3 protein, with no DNA. In all, the sample yields 250,000 to 300,000 distinct CDR3 sequences. This chain joins TRBV5-1 and TRBJ2-1; TCRdb outputs TRBD1, but without DNA this stays unchecked. The source material was blood T cells: a sorted CD56 or NKG2C T cell subset, CD4+ or CD8+ T cells, or bulk PBMC T cells (not recorded which). This clonotype was obtained from a man younger than 35 in good health. The CDR3 loop is CASSPRAGGDEQFF.